Following are 10 T cell receptor beta chains from one sample sequenced in a study of patients and donors after allogeneic stem cell transplantation. TCRdb re-analysed the RT-PCR reads in MiXCR, keeping a single row per CDR3 protein. There are under 170,000 distinct CDR3 sequences in the sample; over 30% occur only once, and 50% to 65% lies in the top ten. The sequenced material came from blood, either unsorted or a sorted T cell fraction (not recorded which). The receptors stem from a human donor who was either an allogeneic HSCT recipient or a stem cell or donor lymphocyte infusion donor (not recorded which). It is not recorded whose cells these are; they may come from a transplant donor.

V gene TRBV12-3 or TRBV12-4 combines with J gene TRBJ1-1; 7 bases are a match to TRBD1. This CDR3 is built from 13 residues. V lost 6 bases to trimming and J lost 3 bases; unmatched junction nucleotides: 4. As DNA, the CDR3 is TGTGCCAGCAGGTCGGGACAGTACACTGAAGCTTTCTTT. Its translation: CASRSGQYTEAFF.

The chain links TRBV20-1 to TRBJ2-3, with D maybe TRBD2 (5 bases). The CDR3 extends over 16 amino acids. Trimming pared 8 bases from V and 2 bases from J, leaving 23 bases between. CDR1 is DFQATT, CDR2 SNEGSKA, per germline (reference sequence). Here the CDR3 reads CSPGITQESHTDTQYF. CDR3 DNA: TGCAGTCCGGGGATAACACAAGAGTCGCACACAGATACGCAGTATTTT.

This chain uses TRBV27 with TRBJ1-2; TRBD1 agrees at 9 bases. Germline values: CDR1 MNHEY, CDR2 SMNVEV (reference sequence). The CDR3 runs 14 residues. The J segment lost 3 bases and the V segment lost 9 bases, leaving 8 bases of the junction unmatched. CDR3 DNA sequence: TGTGCCAGTACTTCAGGGACAGGGTACTATGGCTACACCTTC. Protein: CASTSGTGYYGYTF.

The sample holds a few counts of this clonotype. This rearrangement joins TRBV7-2 to TRBJ2-3; weak D call: TRBD2 (6 bases). CDR1 SGHTA and CDR2 FQGNSA come from the germline V gene. Trimming left V 1 base short and J 2 bases short, with 10 bases between. This CDR3 is 15 amino acids long. The CDR3 region has the DNA TGTGCCAGCAGCTTAGGCGGGGCCCACACAGATACGCAGTATTTT. Its protein product is CASSLGGAHTDTQYF.

This clonotype was recorded a few times. The chain couples TRBV6-5 to TRBJ1-3, with a possible D match to TRBD1 (5 bases). Germline CDR1 and CDR2: MNHEY and SVGAGI. Trimming removed 6 bases from V and 2 bases from J, with 14 bases in between. This CDR3 has 15 residues. The CDR3 DNA is TGTGCCAGCAGCTCCGTCCTAGGGGCTGGAAACACCATATATTTT. It specifies CASSSVLGAGNTIYF.

The chain has TRBV28 and TRBJ2-7; 11 bases fit TRBD1. Per germline, CDR1 MDHEN and CDR2 SYDVKM. Trimming cost V 6 bases and J 5 bases; bases outside gene matches: 6. The CDR3 runs 14 residues. The CDR3, as DNA: TGTGCCAGCAGCACGGGACAGGGGGGCAACGAGCAGTACTTC. Translation: CASSTGQGGNEQYF.

In this sample, this clonotype turned up many times. This rearrangement joins TRBV28 to TRBJ1-1; no clear D. The CDR3 spans 15 residues. CDR1 and CDR2 from the germline V gene are MDHEN and SYDVKM. Between the trimmed V and J ends, which lost 6 bases and 5 bases, there was a span of 19 bases. CDR3 in amino acids: CASSDLVDGTTEAFF. The CDR3 coding sequence is TGTGCCAGCAGCGACCTGGTAGACGGAACAACTGAAGCTTTCTTT.

The rearrangement joins TRBV20-1 to TRBJ1-6, with TRBD1 identical over 9 bases. J lost 3 bases, V lost 5 bases, and 8 bases had no gene match. Germline V gene sequence: CDR1 DFQATT, CDR2 SNEGSKA (reference sequence). This CDR3 region has 16 residues. The DNA for the CDR3 is TGCAGTGCTTTTGACAGGGGGTACGACTATAATTCACCCCTCCACTTT. Translating it yields CSAFDRGYDYNSPLHF.

There are many counts of this clonotype. The gene calls are TRBV12-3 or TRBV12-4 and TRBJ2-5, with TRBD2 identical over 10 bases. The junction had 3 bases not matched to a gene; V was cut back by 5 bases and J by 3 bases. This CDR3 region has 14 residues. The CDR3 spells CASSPSGGEETQYF. The CDR3 region has the DNA TGTGCCAGCAGTCCTAGCGGGGGAGAAGAGACCCAGTACTTC.

This clonotype occurred a few times. V and J are TRBV6-1 and TRBJ1-1; D is undetermined. V shed 5 bases and J shed 1 base, with 17 bases lying between them. Germline V gene sequence: CDR1 MNHNS, CDR2 SASEGT. The CDR3 has 16 amino acids. CDR3 DNA: TGTGCCAGCAGTTTTAGTGGTGACGATTCGAACACTGAAGCTTTCTTT. This translates into CASSFSGDDSNTEAFF.